The 14 T cell receptor beta chains reported below all come from one sample, sequenced in a study of vaccination effects on CD4 cells after COVID-19. Antigen-specific CD4+ T cell clonotypes were called by their expansion after viral peptide-pool culture in ViraFEST. Culture proceeded for more than 8 days, and CD4+ T cells were then isolated. Vaccination of participants consisted of two doses of either the BNT162b2 or mRNA-1273 vaccine. Sequencing used immunoSEQ multiplex PCR; TCRdb keeps in-frame clones, though not all of them. This sample yields about 28,000 clones, of which around 70% are seen a single time; roughly a tenth belongs to the top ten. These TCRs' antigens remain unknown. Sequenced here: CD4+ T cells from PBMCs cultured with HCoV-NL63 spike peptides, sampled after COVID-19 vaccination. These receptors came from a human donor who received a COVID-19 vaccine.

This clone came up a few times. The chain carries TRBV6-6 and TRBJ2-7, with 8 bases identical to TRBD2. The germline CDR1 and CDR2 sequences are MNHNY and SVGAGI (reference sequence). V shed 5 bases, J shed 0 bases, and the junction held 12 bases outside the gene matches. The CDR3 covers 17 residues. The CDR3 here is CASSRSQSGGLSYEQYF. CDR3 nucleotide sequence: TGTGCCAGCAGTCGTTCACAGAGCGGGGGCCTCTCCTACGAGCAGTACTTC.

The count of this clone is one. The rearrangement joins TRBV10-2 to TRBJ2-7; 7 bases match TRBD1. Trimming cost V 4 bases and J 13 bases; bases outside gene matches: 19. This CDR3 is built from 15 residues. CDR1 and CDR2 from the germline V gene are WSHSY and SAAADI. CDR3 nucleotides: TGCGCCAGCAGTGGACCCGACAGGGTCCCAATACTAGACTACTTC. This translates into CASSGPDRVPILDYF.

The chain couples TRBV5-5 to TRBJ1-2; tentatively, D is TRBD1 (5 bases). The V end lost 4 bases, the J end lost 4 bases, and 14 bases lay between the germline ends. Germline lookup yields CDR1 SGHKS and CDR2 YYEKEE (reference sequence). This CDR3 has 14 amino acids. CDR3 in amino acids: CASSLMDGGYGYTF. Here the CDR3 DNA reads TGTGCCAGCAGCCTGATGGACGGGGGCTATGGCTACACCTTC.

The CDR3 sequence is CASGSTGSGELFF. CDR3 DNA: TGTGCTAGTGGTTCTACAGGGTCCGGGGAGCTGTTTTTT. The chain recombines TRBV12-5 with TRBJ2-2, with TRBD1 as a possible D gene (6 bases). This CDR3 region has 13 residues. Germline CDR1 reads LGHNT; CDR2 reads FRNRAP. With 4 bases removed from V and 6 bases from J, the gap between germline ends came to 9 bases.

Here the CDR3 reads CASGSSTGQIQPQHF. The CDR3 nucleotides are TGTGCTAGTGGTTCATCAACGGGACAGATTCAGCCCCAGCATTTT. V gene TRBV12-5 combines with J gene TRBJ1-5; 7 nucleotides align to TRBD1. Trimming took 4 bases from V and 6 from J; bases not matched to a gene: 9. The CDR3 totals 15 residues. Germline V CDR1 and CDR2: LGHNT, FRNRAP.

A few counts support this clone. The J gene is TRBJ2-1, the V gene TRBV4-1; TRBD2 aligns across 10 bases. The CDR3 sequence is 15 residues long. J was trimmed by 7 bases and V by 3 bases; bases with no gene match: 6. Looked up from germline, CDR1 is MGHRA and CDR2 is YSYEKL. DNA of the CDR3: TGCGCCAGCAGCCAGCTAGCGGGAGTTGGAAATGAGCAGTTCTTC. Translating gives CASSQLAGVGNEQFF.

This clone occurred a few times. The chain uses TRBV3-1 (or the pseudogene TRBV3-2) and TRBJ1-6; 9 positions agree with TRBD1. The CDR3 length is 19 residues. Germline V gene lookup returns CDR1 LGHDT and CDR2 YNNKEL (reference sequence). V shed 5 bases and J 8 bases; nucleotides not matched to a gene: 19. CDR3 loop: CASSEGAGTGYRRDSPLHF. The CDR3 DNA is TGTGCCAGCAGCGAAGGGGCCGGGACAGGGTATAGGCGGGATTCACCCCTCCACTTT.

The chain has TRBV18 and TRBJ2-5; D ambiguous. This CDR3 has 14 amino acids. V was shortened by 3 bases and J by 2 bases, with 10 bases between the two germline ends. Germline CDR1 and CDR2: KGHSH and LQKENI. This chain's CDR3 is CASSPGLSQETQYF. For the CDR3, the DNA is TGTGCCAGCTCACCCGGGCTTAGTCAAGAGACCCAGTACTTC.

This chain links TRBV7-2 with TRBJ2-1, with 7 bases matching TRBD2. The germline V gene has CDR1 SGHTA and CDR2 FQGNSA. There are 14 residues in the CDR3. Trimming cost V 5 bases and J 5 bases; bases outside gene matches: 6. CDR3 loop: CASSTMGLNNEQFF. The CDR3 DNA sequence: TGTGCCAGCAGCACCATGGGACTAAACAATGAGCAGTTCTTC. Using reference TRBV7-2 and TRBJ2-1 for the parts outside the CDR3, the full variable domain is GAGVSQSPSNKVTEKGKDVELRCDPISGHTALYWYRQSLGQGLEFLIYFQGNSAPDKSGLPSDRFSAERTGGSVSTLTIQRTQQEDSAVYLCASSTMGLNNEQFFGPGTRLTVL.

The chain is built from TRBV3-1 (or the pseudogene TRBV3-2) and TRBJ2-3, with 7 bases aligning to TRBD2. Trimming removed 4 bases from V and 4 bases from J; junction bases left unmatched: 11. The CDR3 is made up of 16 amino acids. Germline V CDR1 and CDR2: LGHDT, YNNKEL (reference sequence). CDR3 coding DNA: TGTGCCAGCAGCCGCCTGAATCTCGGGGGGTCAGATACGCAGTATTTT. It specifies CASSRLNLGGSDTQYF.

The genes are TRBV24-1 and TRBJ2-3; 8 bases are shared with TRBD2. Germline V CDR1 and CDR2: KGHDR, SFDVKD. With 4 bases clipped from V and 0 bases from J, the junction kept 8 bases outside the gene matches. The CDR3 length is 17 residues. The CDR3 loop reads CATSDLGGGRSTDTQYF. The CDR3 DNA is TGTGCCACCAGTGACCTAGGCGGGGGGCGAAGCACAGATACGCAGTATTTT.

The chain carries TRBV3-1 (or the pseudogene TRBV3-2) and TRBJ2-7; possible D gene TRBD2, 6 bases. Trimming removed 2 bases at V and 0 bases at J, with 11 bases between. This CDR3 contains 15 residues. Germline values: CDR1 LGHDT, CDR2 YNNKEL (reference sequence). CDR3 region: CASSQTSYSSYEQYF. The CDR3 DNA reads TGTGCCAGCAGCCAAACTAGCTATAGCTCCTACGAGCAGTACTTC.

The chain couples TRBV6-5 to TRBJ1-2; D gene uncertain. CDR1 MNHEY and CDR2 SVGAGI come from the germline V gene. The CDR3 extends over 14 amino acids. The V gene lost 6 bases and the J gene lost 2 bases, with 13 bases spanning the gap. The CDR3 sequence: CASRYGEGNYGYTF. The CDR3, as DNA: TGTGCCAGCAGATACGGGGAGGGAAACTATGGCTACACCTTC.

The DNA of the CDR3 is TGTGCCAGTAGTATTGGACTTTCCTACGAGCAGTACTTC. It codes for CASSIGLSYEQYF. This chain connects TRBV19 to TRBJ2-7, with D possibly being TRBD2 (5 bases). CDR1 is LNHDA and CDR2 is SQIVND in the germline V gene (reference sequence). V gave up 3 bases and J gave up 1 base, with 7 bases separating them. The length of the CDR3 is 13 residues.